Detailed here is one T cell receptor (beta chain). Its antigen is still unknown. Within one base of it there is no much larger clone, and no base qualities were kept. The sample comes from a study of CD8 T cells in Susac syndrome (dated by TCRdb to between 2018 and 2021). For the wider study: Of the Susac syndrome patients who were sequenced, fewer than ten were in clinical remission while six had clinically active disease. At the time of blood withdrawal, Susac syndrome patients were either therapy-naive, taking corticosteroids (with some also receiving IVIg), or on IVIg alone. The study used repertoire sequencing to test whether antigen drove CD8+ T cell activation and differentiation in Susac syndrome. Clonality of the CD8+ T cell repertoire was compared between roughly eleven healthy donors, approximately 14 Susac syndrome patients and 15 multiple sclerosis patients.

Peripheral blood CD8+ and CD4+ T cells from healthy donors, Susac syndrome patients and multiple sclerosis patients were profiled using high-throughput TCR beta sequencing. Susac syndrome patients met recently defined diagnostic criteria for definite or probable disease. Bulk CD8+ and CD4+ T cells were purified by magnetic negative isolation, whereas CD8+ TEMRA cells were enriched by FACS. Blood was collected in EDTA tubes and processed within 24 hours, with PBMCs isolated through density gradient centrifugation. PBMCs intended for TCR sequencing were cryopreserved in liquid nitrogen and were subsequently thawed in a 37 degrees C water bath. The sorted or isolated CD4+, CD8+ and CD8+ TEMRA cells reached a purity of at least 90%. Results the study describes overall, beyond this receptor: CD8+ repertoires in Susac syndrome showed clonal expansion, which was highest in CD8+ TEMRA cells and was greater in clinically active patients than in remitting patients. In the total CD8+ and CD8+ TEMRA repertoires, sixteen and five Susac-specific public clones, respectively, were identified. The study acknowledged that relatively few individuals were included in the TCR sequencing and HLA analysis.

RNA was extracted with the RNeasy kit and 0.5 to 1 ug was reverse transcribed using random hexamers. TCR beta CDR3 regions were amplified with the immunoSEQ multiplex PCR assay covering 54 Vbeta and 13 Jbeta segments. Bias from PCR amplification was corrected by using a synthetic template baseline for primer optimization and for computational correction. In the source study's methods: Reads were annotated to V, D and J genes according to IMGT and were analyzed with immunoSEQ Analyzer, with only productive sequences retained. Clonality was calculated as one minus the Shannon entropy normalized by log2 of the number of productive unique sequences. For each patient and control, public and private clones were evaluated within the 100 most prevalent clones. Clones were defined as Susac-specific if absent from the healthy and MS cohorts, from some 1,000 published viral clones and from other ImmuneACCESS disease sequences. Using fastp trimming at Q25 and MiXCR clonotype assembly, TCRdb reanalyzed the public sequencing data and kept in-frame beta chains. A single entry per CDR3 protein holds the most common genes and DNA from its merged rows. The V and J calls and clone size are TCRdb's, not the authors'. This sample has 95,000 to 150,000 distinct CDR3 sequences in its table, and around 94% of those were observed once. Around 0.2% of the sample is in the top ten clones.

From the cysteine through the phenylalanine, the CDR3 covers 14 amino acids. Only the CDR3 DNA stays, 42 bases, in frame from base 1. CDR1 and CDR2 were assigned from the germline V gene as MDHEN and SYDVKM. The V end gives up 6 bases and the J end 5 bases, leaving 8 bases in the junction not matched to a gene. The receptor was isolated from a human donor with Susac syndrome. This chain is built from TRBV28 and TRBJ1-1; 8 central bases correspond to TRBD1. Sequencing input: CD8+ T cells from PBMCs. The sequenced DNA: TGTGCCAGCAGGATACAGGGGGTTGGGACTGAAGCTTTCTTT. Translated, it gives CASRIQGVGTEAFF.